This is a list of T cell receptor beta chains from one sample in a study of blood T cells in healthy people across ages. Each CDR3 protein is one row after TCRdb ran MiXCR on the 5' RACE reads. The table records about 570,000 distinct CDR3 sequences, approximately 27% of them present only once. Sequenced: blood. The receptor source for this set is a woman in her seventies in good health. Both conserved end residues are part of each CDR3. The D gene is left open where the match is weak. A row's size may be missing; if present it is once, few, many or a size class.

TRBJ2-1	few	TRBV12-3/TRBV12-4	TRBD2	TGTGCCAGCAGTTTGTCGCGGGGGTTACGACTTTACAATGAGCAGTTCTTC	CASSLSRGLRLYNEQFF
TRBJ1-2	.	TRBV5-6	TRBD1	TGTGCCAGCAGCTTACGTGGACAGGGGGAAACCTTC	CASSLRGQGETF
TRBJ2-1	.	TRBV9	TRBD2	TGTGCCAGCAGCGTAGGTGCTGGGGGACTAGCGGATTACAGTGAGCAGTTCTTC	CASSVGAGGLADYSEQFF
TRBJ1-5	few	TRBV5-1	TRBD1	TGCGCCAGCAGCCAGGACAGGACTCAGCCCCAGCATTTT	CASSQDRTQPQHF
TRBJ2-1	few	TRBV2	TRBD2	TGTGCCAGCAGTGTCTTCGGCGGGGGGTACAATGAGCAGTTCTTC	CASSVFGGGYNEQFF
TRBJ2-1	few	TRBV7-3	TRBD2	TGTGCCAGCAGCTTCGGGGGGGCTGGGAATGAGCAGTTCTTC	CASSFGGAGNEQFF
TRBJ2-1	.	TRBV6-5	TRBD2	TGTGCCAGCAGTTACTCGGGCGGGGGGGCCTACAATGAGCAGTTCTTC	CASSYSGGGAYNEQFF
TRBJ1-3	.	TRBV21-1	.	TGTGCCAGCAGCTCGGGACAGATCTCTGGAAACACCATATATTTT	CASSSGQISGNTIYF
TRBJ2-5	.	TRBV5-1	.	TGCGCCAGCAGCTGGACGGAGCAAGAGACCCAGTACTTC	CASSWTEQETQYF
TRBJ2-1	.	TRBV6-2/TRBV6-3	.	TGTGCCAGCGCCTCACGGGGGACGTCCCAGTTCTTC	CASASRGTSQFF
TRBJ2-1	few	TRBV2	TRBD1	TGTGCCAGCAGTACAGGGGGTTTGATCTTC	CASSTGGLIF
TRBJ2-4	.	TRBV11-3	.	TGTGCCAGCAGCTTTTTAGAGGGGGGGGACATTCAGTATTTC	CASSFLEGGDIQYF
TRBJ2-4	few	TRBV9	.	TGTGCCAGCAGCGTGGGCGACCGGGAAAACATTCAGTACTTC	CASSVGDRENIQYF
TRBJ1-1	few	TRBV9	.	TGTGCCAGCAGCGTAGGAGGAACTGAAGCTTTCTTT	CASSVGGTEAFF
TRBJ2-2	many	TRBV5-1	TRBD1	TGTGCCAGCAGGCCAGGGGGTTCCACCGGGGAGCTGTTTTTT	CASRPGGSTGELFF
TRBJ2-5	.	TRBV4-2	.	TGTGCCAGCAGCCAAGAATTCATTTTGAGGCAGACCCAGTACTTC	CASSQEFILRQTQYF
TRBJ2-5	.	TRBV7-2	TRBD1	TGTGCCAGTCAAGCGGACAGGGCCCAAGAGACCCAGTACTTC	CASQADRAQETQYF
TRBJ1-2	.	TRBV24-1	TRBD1	TGTGCCACCAGTGACACGACAGGGGAGGAGGGTGGCTACACCTTC	CATSDTTGEEGGYTF
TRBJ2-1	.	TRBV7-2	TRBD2	TGTGCCAGCAGCATCGCGTCTAGCGGGGGGGCCCAAGAGCAGTTCTTC	CASSIASSGGAQEQFF
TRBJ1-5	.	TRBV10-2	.	TGCGCCAGCAGTGAGGGGCGGGGGGGCAGGAATCAGCCCCAGCATTTT	CASSEGRGGRNQPQHF
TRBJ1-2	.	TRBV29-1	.	TGCAGCGTTGACGTCTACACCTTC	CSVDVYTF
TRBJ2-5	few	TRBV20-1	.	TGCAGTGCTACGGGGAGCTACACGGTGGAGACCCAGTACTTC	CSATGSYTVETQYF
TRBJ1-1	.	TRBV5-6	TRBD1	TGTGCCAGCAGCTCGGCCGGGACAGGGAACACTGAAGCTTTCTTT	CASSSAGTGNTEAFF
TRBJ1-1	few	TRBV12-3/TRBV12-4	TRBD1	TGTGCCAGCAGTCTACGGACAGGGACGAACACTGAAGCTTTCTTT	CASSLRTGTNTEAFF
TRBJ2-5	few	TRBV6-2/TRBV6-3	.	TGTGCCAGCACCAAGGGGGGCGAGACCCAGTACTTC	CASTKGGETQYF
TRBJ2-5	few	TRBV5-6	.	TGTGCCTCCCAGCAAGGGGGACAAGAGACCCAGTACTTC	CASQQGGQETQYF
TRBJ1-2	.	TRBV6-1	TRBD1	TGTGCCAGCAAGATTTCGGCAGGGGGGAATTATGGCTACACCTTC	CASKISAGGNYGYTF
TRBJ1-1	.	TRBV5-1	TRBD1	TGCGCCAGCAGCTTGCAAGGGGGCGGTGGAGCTTTCTTT	CASSLQGGGGAFF
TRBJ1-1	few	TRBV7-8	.	TGTGCCAGCTGCTTATCGGGACCTAGTGTGAACACTGAAGCTTTCTTT	CASCLSGPSVNTEAFF
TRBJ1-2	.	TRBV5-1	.	TGCGCCAGCAGCTTCCAGGGCCAGAAGGATGGCTACACCTTC	CASSFQGQKDGYTF
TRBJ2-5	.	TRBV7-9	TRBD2	TGTGCCAGCAGCCTCAATGGCGGGGGGGCCCAAGAGACCCAGTACTTC	CASSLNGGGAQETQYF
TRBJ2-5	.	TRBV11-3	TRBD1	TGTGCCAGCAGCTTAATGACAGGGGGCACGGGGGAGACCCAGTACTTC	CASSLMTGGTGETQYF
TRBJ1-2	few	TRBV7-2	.	TGTGCCAGCAGCTTAAGTTCCCGCGGGATTGATGGCTACACCTTC	CASSLSSRGIDGYTF
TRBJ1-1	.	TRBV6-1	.	TGTGCCAGCAACCCCCTTTTGAACACTGAAGCTTTCTTT	CASNPLLNTEAFF
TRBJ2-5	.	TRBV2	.	TGTGCCAGCAACCTAGCGCGAGAGACCCAGTACTTC	CASNLARETQYF
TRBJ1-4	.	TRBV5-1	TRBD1	TGCGCCAGCAGCTCCCGGGACAGCCATGCAACTAATGAAAAACTGTTTTTT	CASSSRDSHATNEKLFF
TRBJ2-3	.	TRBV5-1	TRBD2	TGCGCCAGCAGTTTCGTTCGGGGGGGCAGCACAGATACGCAGTATTTT	CASSFVRGGSTDTQYF
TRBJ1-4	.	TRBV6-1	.	TGTGCCAGCACCCAGGACGCGAGAAATGAAAAACTGTTTTTT	CASTQDARNEKLFF
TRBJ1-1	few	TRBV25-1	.	TGTGCCAGCAGAGTTACAGGGAGACGAACTGAAGCTTTCTTT	CASRVTGRRTEAFF
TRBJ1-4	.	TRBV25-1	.	TGTGCCAGCGGGGGTGGCAATGAAAAACTGTTTTTT	CASGGGNEKLFF
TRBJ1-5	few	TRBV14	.	TGTGCCAGCAGCCCCTTCTCCGGGACCCAGGGCAATCAGCCCCAGCATTTT	CASSPFSGTQGNQPQHF
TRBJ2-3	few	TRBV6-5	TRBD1	TGTGCCAGCAGTTACTCCGGTGGGGACAGGGCTTTCACAGATACGCAGTATTTT	CASSYSGGDRAFTDTQYF